The 22 T cell receptor beta chains below come from one sample, sequenced in a study of T cells after yellow fever vaccination. TCRdb passed the 5' RACE reads through MiXCR, listing each CDR3 protein once. This sample carries 450,000 to 650,000 distinct CDR3 sequences, 20% to 25% of them seen once, and the ten largest clones take less than 20%. Here the sequenced sample was PBMCs, taken approximately 22 days after the first yellow fever vaccination. Source of these receptors: a young man who received the YFV17D yellow fever vaccine.

The V call is TRBV11-2, the J call TRBJ2-7; 9 bases are shared with TRBD1. There are 15 residues in the CDR3. CDR1 and CDR2 (germline): SGHAT, FQNNGV. Trimming took 5 bases from V and 3 from J; bases not matched to a gene: 8. CDR3 in amino acids: CASSPRTGARYEQYF. The CDR3 DNA sequence: TGTGCCAGCAGCCCCCGGACAGGGGCCCGCTACGAGCAGTACTTC. Complete variable domain (other parts from reference TRBV11-2 and TRBJ2-7): EAGVAQSPRYKIIEKRQSVAFWCNPISGHATLYWYQQILGQGPKLLIQFQNNGVVDDSQLPKDRFSAERLKGVDSTLKIQPAKLEDSAVYLCASSPRTGARYEQYFGPGTRLTVT.

This clonotype was observed a handful of times. This chain connects TRBV7-2 to TRBJ1-2; TRBD1 matches 8 bases. Unmatched junction bases numbered 12, after V lost 5 bases and J lost 4 bases. Germline V gene sequence: CDR1 SGHTA, CDR2 FQGNSA. CDR3 size: 16 residues. The CDR3 sequence is CASSRSGQGLVYGYTF. The CDR3 DNA is TGTGCCAGCAGCCGAAGCGGACAGGGCCTAGTCTATGGCTACACCTTC.

This clonotype was counted only a few times. The chain employs TRBV7-2 and TRBJ2-7; 9 bases fit TRBD1. CDR1 and CDR2 (germline): SGHTA, FQGNSA. The CDR3 spans 15 residues. The V segment lost 0 bases and the J segment 5 bases; nucleotides outside the gene matches: 5. The CDR3 loop reads CASSLAVQGADEQYF. The DNA of the CDR3 is TGTGCCAGCAGCTTAGCTGTACAGGGGGCCGACGAGCAGTACTTC.

This clonotype turned up a few times. The chain links TRBV5-1 to TRBJ2-5, with D perhaps matching TRBD2 (5 bases). CDR3 length equals 14 residues. Germline V gene sequence: CDR1 SGHRS, CDR2 YFSETQ. Trimming shortened V by 2 bases and J by 8 bases, and 16 bases separated the two germline ends. The CDR3 reads CASSLAGLPGTQYF. The CDR3 DNA reads as TGCGCCAGCAGCTTAGCAGGACTTCCAGGAACCCAGTACTTC.

This clonotype was recorded a few times. The chain carries TRBV5-1 and TRBJ2-7, with 10 bases aligning to TRBD1. Germline assignment: CDR1 SGHRS and CDR2 YFSETQ. Trimming removed 0 bases from V and 6 bases from J; junction bases left unmatched: 3. The CDR3 runs to 14 residues. The DNA for the CDR3 is TGCGCCAGCAGCTTGGTGGGACAGGGGAGCGAGCAGTACTTC. Protein sequence: CASSLVGQGSEQYF.

The chain carries TRBV27 and TRBJ2-6, with TRBD1 matching 7 bases. CDR1 is MNHEY and CDR2 is SMNVEV in the germline V gene (reference sequence). With 6 bases clipped from V and 0 bases from J, the junction kept 8 bases outside the gene matches. The CDR3 loop spans 17 amino acids. The CDR3 region is CASSIQGLPSGANVLTF. As DNA, the CDR3 is TGTGCCAGCAGCATACAGGGGCTTCCCTCTGGGGCCAACGTCCTGACTTTC. The full variable domain, its missing parts supplied by reference TRBV27 and TRBJ2-6, is EAQVTQNPRYLITVTGKKLTVTCSQNMNHEYMSWYRQDPGLGLRQIYYSMNVEVTDKGDVPEGYKVSRKEKRNFPLILESPSPNQTSLYFCASSIQGLPSGANVLTFGAGSRLTVL.

The V and J genes are TRBV5-1 and TRBJ1-1, with 8 nucleotides matching TRBD1. V dropped 0 bases and J dropped 8; count of bases not matched to a gene: 6. There are 14 residues in the CDR3. Per germline, CDR1 SGHRS and CDR2 YFSETQ. CDR3 in DNA: TGCGCCAGCAGCTTGGGACAGGGGAGGGTGGAAGCTTTCTTT. Its translation: CASSLGQGRVEAFF.

This chain joins TRBV7-6 and TRBJ1-6; 7 bases are a match to TRBD1. Looked up from germline, CDR1 is SGHVS and CDR2 is FNYEAQ. J was trimmed by 3 bases and V by 5 bases; bases with no gene match: 4. The CDR3 consists of 15 residues. The DNA for the CDR3 is TGTGCCAGCAGCCTCGGACAGGACTATAATTCACCCCTCCACTTT. This encodes CASSLGQDYNSPLHF.

The rearrangement uses TRBV12-3 or TRBV12-4 and TRBJ1-5; D is unresolved. CDR3 length: 13 residues. Trimming stripped 5 bases from V and 3 bases from J, with 8 bases between. The CDR3 spells CASSPQNNQPQHF. The CDR3 DNA sequence: TGTGCCAGCAGTCCCCAGAACAATCAGCCCCAGCATTTT.

The chain carries TRBV18 and TRBJ2-1; D not resolved. CDR3 length: 14 amino acids. Germline loops: CDR1 KGHSH, CDR2 LQKENI. Trimming took off 0 bases at V and 10 bases at J, with 13 bases between the two ends. CDR3 amino acids: CASSPPSLGREQFF. The CDR3 DNA sequence: TGTGCCAGCTCACCACCCAGCCTAGGTCGGGAGCAGTTCTTC.

This clonotype was seen more than once but under ten times. This rearrangement joins TRBV7-9 to TRBJ1-6, with a possible D match to TRBD1 (5 bases). The V end was cut by 3 bases, the J end by 7 bases, with 19 bases between. This CDR3 region has 17 residues. Looked up from germline, CDR1 is SEHNR and CDR2 is FQNEAQ (reference sequence). CDR3 sequence reads: CASSFVGGSPLNSPLHF. CDR3 nucleotides: TGTGCCAGCAGCTTCGTCGGGGGGAGCCCTCTCAATTCACCCCTCCACTTT.

The chain uses TRBV12-3 or TRBV12-4 and TRBJ2-7; D is possibly TRBD2 (6 bases). V lost 3 bases and J lost 3, with 12 bases in between. There are 14 residues in the CDR3. CDR3 in amino acids: CASSLSGSDYEQYF. The CDR3 DNA reads TGTGCCAGCAGTTTGAGCGGGTCGGACTACGAGCAGTACTTC.

This clonotype was picked up a small number of times. The CDR3 DNA is TGTGCCAGCAGTGAACTGGCCTTACATCAGCCCCAGCATTTT. This gives the protein CASSELALHQPQHF. The chain employs TRBV25-1 and TRBJ1-5, with D unresolved. This CDR3 region has 14 residues. Germline CDR1 is MGHDK and CDR2 is SYGVNS. V was pared by 2 bases and J by 5 bases, with 10 bases between.

The rearrangement links TRBV5-4 to TRBJ1-2, with 8 positions matching TRBD1. The CDR3 covers 14 residues. Germline loops: CDR1 SGHNT, CDR2 YYREEE (reference sequence). The V segment lost 4 bases and the J segment 3 bases; nucleotides outside the gene matches: 5. The CDR3 is CASSHPTGDYGYTF. The CDR3 coding sequence is TGTGCCAGCAGCCACCCGACAGGGGACTATGGCTACACCTTC.

This clonotype was observed a handful of times. The rearrangement joins TRBV11-2 to TRBJ2-3; D perhaps matches TRBD1 (5 bases). V lost 10 bases to trimming and J lost 2 bases, with 13 bases between them. Looked up from germline, CDR1 is SGHAT and CDR2 is FQNNGV. The CDR3 spans 13 residues. The CDR3 here is CAISGWDTDTQYF. CDR3 bases: TGTGCCATCTCAGGGTGGGACACAGATACGCAGTATTTT.

This rearrangement joins TRBV6-5 to TRBJ2-1; D unresolved. Germline assignment: CDR1 MNHEY and CDR2 SVGAGI. The CDR3 totals 14 residues. The V and J ends lost 2 bases and 6 bases respectively, with 11 bases between them. Here the CDR3 reads CASSYRVASNEQFF. CDR3 nucleotide sequence: TGTGCCAGCAGTTACAGGGTGGCTAGCAATGAGCAGTTCTTC.

In this sample, this clonotype turned up many times. The chain recombines TRBV3-1 with TRBJ2-2, with 7 positions matching TRBD1. The CDR3 covers 16 residues. V lost 2 bases to trimming and J lost 6 bases; unmatched junction nucleotides: 9. CDR1 LGHDT and CDR2 YNNKEL come from the germline V gene (reference sequence). CDR3: CASSQSAGGSPGELFF. In DNA form, the CDR3 reads TGTGCCAGCAGCCAATCGGCAGGGGGTAGTCCCGGGGAGCTGTTTTTT.

The chain is built from TRBV20-1 and TRBJ2-4, with 7 bases fitting TRBD1. The CDR3 runs 13 residues. Germline V gives CDR1 DFQATT, CDR2 SNEGSKA (reference sequence). Germline trimming cut 6 bases from V and 5 bases from J; bases unmatched to any gene: 7. CDR3 protein: CSAILTGQNIQYF. CDR3 DNA: TGCAGTGCCATACTGACAGGGCAAAACATTCAGTACTTC.

The chain combines TRBV4-1 with TRBJ2-7, with no clear D. CDR3 length equals 14 residues. V was trimmed by 4 bases and J by 3 bases, leaving 13 bases between them. Germline CDR1 is MGHRA and CDR2 is YSYEKL. This CDR3 reads CASSLVPSNYEQYF. CDR3 coding DNA: TGCGCCAGCAGCCTAGTCCCTTCAAACTACGAGCAGTACTTC.

This clonotype was seen more than once but under ten times. The V gene is TRBV20-1, the J gene TRBJ2-4; the D gene is possibly TRBD1 (6 bases). Trimming left V 2 bases short and J 0 bases short, with 23 bases between. This CDR3 region has 19 residues. In germline, CDR1 is DFQATT, CDR2 SNEGSKA (reference sequence). CDR3: CSARLGPFGQILAKNIQYF. The CDR3 nucleotides are TGCAGTGCTAGATTAGGCCCTTTTGGACAGATTCTAGCCAAAAACATTCAGTACTTC.

This clonotype has more than one count but fewer than ten. The V and J genes are TRBV7-2 and TRBJ2-2, with D possibly TRBD1 on 6 matching bases. The germline CDR1 and CDR2 sequences are SGHTA and FQGNSA. The ends were cut back, 5 bases at V and 0 bases at J, with 10 bases in the middle. The CDR3 sequence is 15 residues long. CDR3 in DNA: TGTGCCAGCAGCAAAGGACAGCCGAACACCGGGGAGCTGTTTTTT. This codes for CASSKGQPNTGELFF.

This clonotype was recorded a few times. This chain connects TRBV6-4 to TRBJ1-1; a weak D match, TRBD1 (5 bases). The germline V gene encodes CDR1 MRHNA and CDR2 SNTAGT. Trimming stripped 5 bases from V and 1 base from J, with 8 bases between. This CDR3 has 13 amino acids. CDR3 nucleotide sequence: TGTGCCAGCAGTAGACAGCCGAACACTGAAGCTTTCTTT. Translated: CASSRQPNTEAFF.